A selection of T cell receptor beta chains follows, all from one sample in a study of vaccination effects on CD4 cells after COVID-19. The antigens of these receptors remain unknown. Assay used: immunoSEQ multiplex PCR; TCRdb lists only in-frame clones, some missing. The data contain about 80,000 clones, under 85% of them singletons. This sample comprised CD4+ T cells from PBMCs cultured with HCoV-OC43 spike peptides, obtained after COVID-19 vaccination. Every receptor here comes from a human donor who received a COVID-19 vaccine. CDR3s include the opening cysteine and the closing phenylalanine or tryptophan. A D gene is named only where the DNA matches it firmly. Clone size appears in some rows only: once, few, many, or a class for an expanded clone.

d_call: .
clone_size: .
j_call: TRBJ1-2
v_call: TRBV4-1
cdr3_nt: TGCGCCAGCAGCCAAGATTTTACAGGGAAGGGTGGCTACACCTTC
cdr3_aa: CASSQDFTGKGGYTF

d_call: .
clone_size: .
j_call: TRBJ2-3
v_call: TRBV3-1/TRBV3-2
cdr3_nt: TGTGCCAGCAGCCAAGCAGATACGCAGTATTTT
cdr3_aa: CASSQADTQYF

d_call: .
clone_size: .
j_call: TRBJ1-2
v_call: TRBV3-1/TRBV3-2
cdr3_nt: TGTGCCAGCAGCCAAGGTCGGGGAGACTATGGCTACACCTTC
cdr3_aa: CASSQGRGDYGYTF

d_call: .
clone_size: .
j_call: TRBJ2-3
v_call: TRBV5-1
cdr3_nt: TGCGCCAGCAGCCCCAGGGGAGGCACAGATACGCAGTATTTT
cdr3_aa: CASSPRGGTDTQYF

d_call: .
clone_size: once
j_call: TRBJ2-5
v_call: TRBV12-3/TRBV12-4
cdr3_nt: TGTGCCAGCGCAAAGGGTTTCCGAGAGACCCAGTACTTC
cdr3_aa: CASAKGFRETQYF

d_call: TRBD1
clone_size: .
j_call: TRBJ1-2
v_call: TRBV7-2
cdr3_nt: TGTGCCAGCAGCTTAGCCACAGGGGGCGGCTATGGCTACACCTTC
cdr3_aa: CASSLATGGGYGYTF

d_call: .
clone_size: .
j_call: TRBJ1-1
v_call: TRBV6-5
cdr3_nt: TGTGCCAGCAGTTCGCCTTACGGGTTTGAAGCTTTCTTT
cdr3_aa: CASSSPYGFEAFF

d_call: .
clone_size: .
j_call: TRBJ1-3
v_call: TRBV18
cdr3_nt: TGTGCCAGCTCGCGGGGGACACTCTCTGGAAACACCATATATTTT
cdr3_aa: CASSRGTLSGNTIYF

d_call: .
clone_size: .
j_call: TRBJ1-5
v_call: TRBV30
cdr3_nt: TGTGCCTGGAGTGTACCCCCACTGGGGAATTACAGAACTCAGCCCCAGCATTTT
cdr3_aa: CAWSVPPLGNYRTQPQHF

d_call: .
clone_size: .
j_call: TRBJ1-6
v_call: TRBV27
cdr3_nt: TGTGCCAGCAGTTTATGGGGGGGGGCCCAGGGTAATTCACCCCTCCACTTT
cdr3_aa: CASSLWGGAQGNSPLHF

d_call: .
clone_size: .
j_call: TRBJ1-2
v_call: TRBV24-1
cdr3_nt: TGTGCCACCAGTGATTTTGAGCGGGGCGGCTATGGCTACACCTTC
cdr3_aa: CATSDFERGGYGYTF

d_call: TRBD2
clone_size: .
j_call: TRBJ2-5
v_call: TRBV4-1
cdr3_nt: TGCGCCAGCAGCCAAGTCGGTCTAGCGGGGGACCACCAAGAGACCCAGTACTTC
cdr3_aa: CASSQVGLAGDHQETQYF

d_call: TRBD1
clone_size: .
j_call: TRBJ1-2
v_call: TRBV27
cdr3_nt: TGTGCCAGCAGTTTATCGAGGTCAGGGGGTGTCTATGGCTACACCTTC
cdr3_aa: CASSLSRSGGVYGYTF

d_call: TRBD2
clone_size: .
j_call: TRBJ2-5
v_call: TRBV5-1
cdr3_nt: TGCGCCAGCAGATTTCACGGGGGGGGGTACCAAGAGACCCAGTACTTC
cdr3_aa: CASRFHGGGYQETQYF

d_call: .
clone_size: .
j_call: TRBJ2-3
v_call: TRBV6-2/TRBV6-3
cdr3_nt: TGTGCCAGCAGTTTACCTCGGGGCAGAGTCACAGATACGCAGTATTTT
cdr3_aa: CASSLPRGRVTDTQYF

d_call: TRBD2
clone_size: .
j_call: TRBJ2-1
v_call: TRBV5-4
cdr3_nt: TGTGCCAGCAGCCCTAGCGGGGGATACAATGAGCAGTTCTTC
cdr3_aa: CASSPSGGYNEQFF

d_call: .
clone_size: few
j_call: TRBJ1-6
v_call: TRBV7-3
cdr3_nt: TGTGCCAGCAGCTTCAAGGGTTGTGACTTT
cdr3_aa: CASSFKGCDF

d_call: .
clone_size: .
j_call: TRBJ2-1
v_call: TRBV21-1
cdr3_nt: TGTGCCAGCAGCAAATCCCAGGGTTCTGGCAATGAGCAGTTCTTC
cdr3_aa: CASSKSQGSGNEQFF

d_call: .
clone_size: few
j_call: TRBJ1-2
v_call: TRBV4-1
cdr3_nt: TGCGCCAGCAGCCATGTTCCCCCCGGGACACACGGCTACACCTTC
cdr3_aa: CASSHVPPGTHGYTF

d_call: .
clone_size: few
j_call: TRBJ1-6
v_call: TRBV6-6
cdr3_nt: TGTGCCAGCAGTTCGATCGGGGGGGCTTCACCCCTCCACTTT
cdr3_aa: CASSSIGGASPLHF

d_call: TRBD1
clone_size: .
j_call: TRBJ2-3
v_call: TRBV29-1
cdr3_nt: TGCAGCGGCCGGACAGGAAGCACAGATACGCAGTATTTT
cdr3_aa: CSGRTGSTDTQYF

d_call: .
clone_size: .
j_call: TRBJ2-1
v_call: TRBV9
cdr3_nt: TGTGCCAGCAGCGTAGACCTAGCCCGGGAGCAGTTCTTC
cdr3_aa: CASSVDLAREQFF

d_call: .
clone_size: few
j_call: TRBJ1-1
v_call: TRBV6-5
cdr3_nt: TGTGCCAGCAGTTTGACAGGTCATATGAACACTGAAGCTTTCTTT
cdr3_aa: CASSLTGHMNTEAFF

d_call: .
clone_size: few
j_call: TRBJ1-2
v_call: TRBV6-5
cdr3_nt: TGTGCCAGCAGCTTGGGGGTGGGAGGCTACACCTTC
cdr3_aa: CASSLGVGGYTF

d_call: TRBD1
clone_size: once
j_call: TRBJ2-1
v_call: TRBV24-1
cdr3_nt: TGTGCCACCAGTGATAGAACAGGGGGCTCCTACAATGAGCAGTTCTTC
cdr3_aa: CATSDRTGGSYNEQFF

d_call: .
clone_size: .
j_call: TRBJ1-5
v_call: TRBV27
cdr3_nt: TGTGCCAGCAGTTTATATCCCCCACAGGGAACTCAGCCCCAGCATTTT
cdr3_aa: CASSLYPPQGTQPQHF

d_call: .
clone_size: .
j_call: TRBJ1-6
v_call: TRBV10-2
cdr3_nt: TGCGCCAGCAGTGGGCAGAATAATTCACCCCTCCACTTT
cdr3_aa: CASSGQNNSPLHF

d_call: .
clone_size: few
j_call: TRBJ1-3
v_call: TRBV30
cdr3_nt: TGTGCCTGGAGTGTCGGGGGATCCGGAAACACCATATATTTT
cdr3_aa: CAWSVGGSGNTIYF

d_call: .
clone_size: .
j_call: TRBJ2-2
v_call: TRBV4-1
cdr3_nt: TGCGCCAGCAGCCAATCTACGGGGAACACCGGGGAGCTGTTTTTT
cdr3_aa: CASSQSTGNTGELFF

d_call: .
clone_size: .
j_call: TRBJ1-3
v_call: TRBV6-6
cdr3_nt: TGTGCCAGCAGTTCCCCGACAGTAGGAAACACCATATATTTT
cdr3_aa: CASSSPTVGNTIYF

d_call: .
clone_size: .
j_call: TRBJ1-3
v_call: TRBV11-2
cdr3_nt: TGTGCCAGCAGCTTAGATCTAAGCTTTGGAAACACCATATATTTT
cdr3_aa: CASSLDLSFGNTIYF

d_call: .
clone_size: .
j_call: TRBJ2-2
v_call: TRBV25-1
cdr3_nt: TGTGCCAGCAGTGGGGTACCGGCCTACACCGGGGAGCTGTTTTTT
cdr3_aa: CASSGVPAYTGELFF

d_call: TRBD1
clone_size: .
j_call: TRBJ2-1
v_call: TRBV6-5
cdr3_nt: TGTGCCAGCAGTTACCTCGGACAGGGGGCTTTTCATGAGCAGTTCTTC
cdr3_aa: CASSYLGQGAFHEQFF

d_call: TRBD1
clone_size: .
j_call: TRBJ1-2
v_call: TRBV6-5
cdr3_nt: TGTGCCAGCAGACAGGGGGCTTACTATGGCTACACCTTC
cdr3_aa: CASRQGAYYGYTF

d_call: TRBD1
clone_size: few
j_call: TRBJ1-6
v_call: TRBV10-2
cdr3_nt: TGCGCCAGCAGTGTCCAGGGGGCGTTTAATTCACCCCTCCACTTT
cdr3_aa: CASSVQGAFNSPLHF

d_call: .
clone_size: .
j_call: TRBJ2-1
v_call: TRBV5-1
cdr3_nt: TGCGCCAGCAGCCCCACAGACCGTTGGTATGAGCAGTTCTTC
cdr3_aa: CASSPTDRWYEQFF

d_call: TRBD1
clone_size: .
j_call: TRBJ1-2
v_call: TRBV24-1
cdr3_nt: TGTGCCACCAGTGATCGGGGGACAGGGGGGGATGCCTATGGCTACACCTTC
cdr3_aa: CATSDRGTGGDAYGYTF

d_call: .
clone_size: .
j_call: TRBJ2-5
v_call: TRBV6-2/TRBV6-3
cdr3_nt: TGTGCCAGCAGTCAACAGGGTTGGGAGACCCAGTACTTC
cdr3_aa: CASSQQGWETQYF

d_call: .
clone_size: .
j_call: TRBJ1-3
v_call: TRBV3-1/TRBV3-2
cdr3_nt: TGTGCCAGCAGCCAAGATAAACTTAGTAACCCCTCTGGAAACACCATATATTTT
cdr3_aa: CASSQDKLSNPSGNTIYF

d_call: .
clone_size: .
j_call: TRBJ2-1
v_call: TRBV6-5
cdr3_nt: TGTGCCAGCAGTTATGAGGCAACCAGCTCCTACAATGAGCAGTTCTTC
cdr3_aa: CASSYEATSSYNEQFF

d_call: .
clone_size: .
j_call: TRBJ1-4
v_call: TRBV7-2
cdr3_nt: TGTGCCAGCAGCGCAGGACCCGGGGCGGGAGAAAAACTGTTTTTT
cdr3_aa: CASSAGPGAGEKLFF

d_call: TRBD2
clone_size: .
j_call: TRBJ2-2
v_call: TRBV23-1
cdr3_nt: TGCGCCAGCCCCGGGGGGGTGACCGGGGAGCTGTTTTTT
cdr3_aa: CASPGGVTGELFF

d_call: .
clone_size: .
j_call: TRBJ2-2
v_call: TRBV5-1
cdr3_nt: TGCGCCAGCAGCTTGGAGGGGAGCGGCACCGGGGAGCTGTTTTTT
cdr3_aa: CASSLEGSGTGELFF

d_call: TRBD2
clone_size: .
j_call: TRBJ2-3
v_call: TRBV24-1
cdr3_nt: TGTGCCACCAGTGATCCGTCTAGCGGGGCAGATACGCAGTATTTT
cdr3_aa: CATSDPSSGADTQYF